These 10 T cell receptor beta chains share one sample of origin, sequenced in a study of technical replicates of blood from several donors listed by TCRdb under 2017. Libraries were made using the immunoSEQ multiplex PCR assay. The immuneACCESS repertoire file appears here via TCRdb, limited to in-frame rearrangements. These files lack a portion of the clones; in checked studies, under half of the deficit traces to unresolved V genes, and the cause of the others is not known. This sample gives some 87,000 clones in total; 90% to 98% of them show up just once. Of the sample, around 0.28% is held by the ten largest clones. The specimen sequenced was T cells isolated from PBMCs. The receptor source for this set is a human donor in good health.

This clone was seen once. The genes are TRBV9 and TRBJ1-2, with TRBD1 as a possible D gene (5 bases). V was trimmed by 2 bases and J by 4 bases, leaving 15 bases between them. The CDR3 consists of 15 residues. CDR1 and CDR2 from the germline V gene are SGDLS and YYNGEE. In DNA, the CDR3 is TGTGCCAGCAGCGTCGACAGCCTTAATTTCTATGGCTACACCTTC. Translation: CASSVDSLNFYGYTF.

The chain uses TRBV11-3 and TRBJ2-3; the D gene is possibly TRBD2 (6 bases). CDR1 and CDR2 (germline): SGHNT, YENEEA. V lost 5 bases to trimming and J lost 2 bases, with 14 bases between them. This CDR3 has 15 amino acids. CDR3 sequence: CASSQGAGITDTQYF. The CDR3 nucleotides read TGTGCCAGCAGCCAAGGGGCGGGGATCACAGATACGCAGTATTTT.

The V call is TRBV10-3, the J call TRBJ2-1, with TRBD2 identical over 13 bases. This CDR3 comprises 16 residues. Trimming at V came to 4 bases and at J to 5 bases, leaving 5 bases not matched to a gene. The germline CDR1 and CDR2 sequences are ENHRY and SYGVKD. CDR3 sequence (DNA): TGTGCCATCAGTGGATCGGGACTAGCGGGAAACAATGAGCAGTTCTTC. This sequence encodes CAISGSGLAGNNEQFF.

This chain joins TRBV5-4 and TRBJ2-7; D perhaps matches TRBD2 (7 bases). Trimming left V 0 bases short and J 2 bases short, with 18 bases between. Germline CDR1 and CDR2: SGHNT and YYREEE (reference sequence). The CDR3 consists of 17 residues. CDR3 DNA sequence: TGTGCCAGCAGCTTGGGCCCTATGGGAGGGGGAGCCTACGAGCAGTACTTC. Translation: CASSLGPMGGGAYEQYF.

This clone was observed a single time. The rearrangement joins TRBV7-6 to TRBJ2-2; 9 nucleotides agree with TRBD2. The CDR3 runs to 16 residues. Trimming removed 5 bases from V and 6 bases from J; junction bases left unmatched: 10. The germline gives CDR1 SGHVS, CDR2 FNYEAQ. In DNA form, the CDR3 reads TGTGCCAGCAGCGGGAGGGGACTAGCCGTCGCCGGGGAGCTGTTTTTT. Protein sequence: CASSGRGLAVAGELFF.

V and J are TRBV15 and TRBJ2-1, with TRBD1 identical over 8 bases. J lost 2 bases, V lost 4 bases, and 4 bases had no gene match. Germline CDR1 reads LNHNV; CDR2 reads YYDKDF (reference sequence). This CDR3 has 15 amino acids. Here the CDR3 reads CATSTDREAYNEQFF. The CDR3 nucleotides are TGTGCCACCAGCACGGACAGGGAAGCCTACAATGAGCAGTTCTTC.

The chain recombines TRBV10-1 with TRBJ2-7, with D maybe TRBD2 (5 bases). The CDR3 extends over 14 amino acids. Germline CDR1 is WNHNN and CDR2 is SYGVQD (reference sequence). Trimming pared 11 bases from V and 4 bases from J, leaving 21 bases between. Here the CDR3 DNA reads TGCGCCTCCTCCCGGGGTCCCCCGGATTACGAGCAGTACTTC. Its translation: CASSRGPPDYEQYF.

This chain uses TRBV5-4 with TRBJ2-5; 16 bases match TRBD2. V was clipped by 2 bases and J by 2 bases; unmatched bases: 6. CDR1 SGHNT and CDR2 YYREEE come from the germline V gene (reference sequence). The CDR3 length is 18 residues. Written as DNA, the CDR3 is TGTGCCAGCAGCTTAGGGACTAGCGGGAGGGGAAAACAAGAGACCCAGTACTTC. Translating it yields CASSLGTSGRGKQETQYF.

This sequence joins TRBV7-2 and TRBJ2-3; possible D gene TRBD1, 6 bases. This CDR3 is 15 amino acids long. Germline V gene sequence: CDR1 SGHTA, CDR2 FQGNSA. Trimming pared 5 bases from V and 1 base from J, leaving 13 bases between. The CDR3, as DNA: TGTGCCAGCAGCAGAAGGGGGTTCGGCACAGATACGCAGTATTTT. This sequence encodes CASSRRGFGTDTQYF.

V is TRBV29-1 and J is TRBJ2-3; 7 bases agree with TRBD1. The CDR3 spans 16 residues. Germline CDR1 and CDR2: SQVTM and ANQGSEA. V dropped 6 bases and J dropped 3; count of bases not matched to a gene: 15. The CDR3 nucleotides are TGCAGCGTGGTCATACAGGGGACGAGGGTAACAGATACGCAGTATTTT. Its protein product is CSVVIQGTRVTDTQYF.